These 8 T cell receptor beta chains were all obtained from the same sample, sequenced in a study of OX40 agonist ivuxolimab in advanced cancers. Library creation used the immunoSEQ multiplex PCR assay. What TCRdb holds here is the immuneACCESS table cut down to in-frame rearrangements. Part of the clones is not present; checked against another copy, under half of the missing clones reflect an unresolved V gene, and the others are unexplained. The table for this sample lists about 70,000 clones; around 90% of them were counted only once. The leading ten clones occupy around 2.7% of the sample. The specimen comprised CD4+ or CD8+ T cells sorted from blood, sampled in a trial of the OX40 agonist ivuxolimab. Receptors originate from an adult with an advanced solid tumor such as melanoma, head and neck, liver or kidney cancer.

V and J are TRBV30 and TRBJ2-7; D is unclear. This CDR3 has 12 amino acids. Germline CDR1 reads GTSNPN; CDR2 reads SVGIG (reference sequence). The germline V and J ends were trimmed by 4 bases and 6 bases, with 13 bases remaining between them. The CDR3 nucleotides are TGTGCCTGGACTTCCGACTCAACCGAGCAGTACTTC. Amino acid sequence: CAWTSDSTEQYF.

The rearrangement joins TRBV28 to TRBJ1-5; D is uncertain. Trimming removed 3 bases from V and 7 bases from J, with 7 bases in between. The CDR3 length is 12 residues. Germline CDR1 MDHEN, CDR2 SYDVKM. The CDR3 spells CASSLWNQPQHF. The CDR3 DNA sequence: TGTGCCAGCAGTTTGTGGAACCAGCCCCAGCATTTT.

CDR3 nucleotides: TGTGCCAGCAGTGAATGGACAGGGGTTAGCGATGGCTACACCTTC. Protein sequence: CASSEWTGVSDGYTF. V and J are TRBV6-1 and TRBJ1-2, with 9 bases lining up with TRBD1. The CDR3 contains 15 residues. The V gene end was trimmed by 2 bases and the J gene end by 6 bases; junction bases not matched to a gene: 7. From germline, CDR1 is MNHNS and CDR2 SASEGT.

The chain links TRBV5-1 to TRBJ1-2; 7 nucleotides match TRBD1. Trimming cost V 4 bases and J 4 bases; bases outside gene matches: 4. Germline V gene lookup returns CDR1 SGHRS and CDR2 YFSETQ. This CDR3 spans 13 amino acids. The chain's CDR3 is CASSPRGRYGYTF. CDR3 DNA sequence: TGCGCCAGCAGCCCAAGGGGGCGCTATGGCTACACCTTC.

The DNA of the CDR3 is TGTGCCAGCAGCCCTAGCGGGAGAGTGTTCAATGAGCAGTTCTTC. Translation: CASSPSGRVFNEQFF. The chain employs TRBV9 and TRBJ2-1, with TRBD2 matching over 10 bases. V lost 4 bases and J lost 6; bases outside the gene matches: 7. CDR3 length equals 15 residues. The V gene's germline CDR1 is SGDLS and CDR2 YYNGEE.

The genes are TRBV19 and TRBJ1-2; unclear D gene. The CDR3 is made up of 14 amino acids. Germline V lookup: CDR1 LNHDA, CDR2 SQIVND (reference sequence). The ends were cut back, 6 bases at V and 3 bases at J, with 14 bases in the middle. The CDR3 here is CASRGGQAYYGYTF. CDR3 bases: TGTGCCAGTAGAGGAGGCCAGGCTTACTATGGCTACACCTTC.

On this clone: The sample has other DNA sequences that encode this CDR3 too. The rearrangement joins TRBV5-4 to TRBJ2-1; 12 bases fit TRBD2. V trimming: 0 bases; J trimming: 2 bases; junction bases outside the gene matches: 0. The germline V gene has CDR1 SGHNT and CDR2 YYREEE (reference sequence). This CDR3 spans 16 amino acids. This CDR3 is CASSLGLAGAYNEQFF. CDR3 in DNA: TGTGCCAGCAGCTTGGGACTAGCGGGGGCCTACAATGAGCAGTTCTTC. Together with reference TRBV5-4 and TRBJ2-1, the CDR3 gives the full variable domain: ETGVTQSPTHLIKTRGQQVTLRCSSQSGHNTVSWYQQALGQGPQFIFQYYREEENGRGNFPPRFSGLQFPNYSSELNVNALELDDSALYLCASSLGLAGAYNEQFFGPGTRLTVL.

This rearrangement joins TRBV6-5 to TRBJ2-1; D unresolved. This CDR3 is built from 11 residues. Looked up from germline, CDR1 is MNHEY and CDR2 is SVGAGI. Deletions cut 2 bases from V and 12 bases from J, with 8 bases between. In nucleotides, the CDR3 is TGTGCCAGCAGTTACGGCGCTGTGCAGTTCTTC. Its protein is CASSYGAVQFF.